The 31 T cell receptor beta chains below come from one sample, sequenced in a study of T cell responses to AZD1222 COVID-19 vaccine (TCRdb year 2021). Library generation was performed with the immunoSEQ multiplex PCR assay. The table was pulled from immuneACCESS by TCRdb, which kept in-frame rearrangements only. Such tables lose some clones; where checked, under half of the loss comes from unresolved V genes, and the rest has no known cause. In all, the sample holds 120,000 to 150,000 clones, and 90% to 95% of those were seen once. In total, the top ten clones hold 2.8% of the sample. In light of the paper, this sample's time point label describes: baseline before first vaccination. Sample treatment or condition, as interpreted from the label and publication: meningococcal conjugate vaccine given as trial control. The sequencing used peripheral blood, collected on day 0 of MenACWY control vaccination. Source of these receptors: an adult in good health.

This clone was counted only a few times. The rearrangement uses TRBV25-1 and TRBJ1-6; 8 bases fit TRBD1. V gave up 8 bases and J gave up 4 bases; unmatched junction bases: 10. The CDR3 totals 16 residues. CDR1 is MGHDK, CDR2 SYGVNS, per germline. This CDR3 reads CASGDRGGGYNSPLHF. CDR3 nucleotides: TGTGCCAGCGGCGACAGGGGCGGTGGATATAATTCACCCCTCCACTTT.

The CDR3 DNA reads as TGTGCCAGCAGTTTTTACGGGGAGCAGGGTGAGCAGTTCTTC. It codes for CASSFYGEQGEQFF. The genes are TRBV6-5 and TRBJ2-1; D is possibly TRBD1 or TRBD2 (5 bases each). The V gene's germline CDR1 is MNHEY and CDR2 SVGAGI. With 4 bases removed from V and 9 bases from J, the gap between germline ends came to 16 bases. The CDR3 extends over 14 amino acids.

The chain couples TRBV27 to TRBJ2-7; D remains unclear. This CDR3 is built from 15 residues. CDR1 is MNHEY and CDR2 is SMNVEV in the germline V gene (reference sequence). Trimming took off 3 bases at V and 4 bases at J, with 16 bases between the two ends. The CDR3 DNA is TGTGCCAGCAGTTTCCTTAACGAGGTGGCTTACGAGCAGTACTTC. Its translation: CASSFLNEVAYEQYF.

The chain recombines TRBV2 with TRBJ2-5; unclear D gene. The germline CDR1 and CDR2 sequences are SNHLY and FYNNEI. V was trimmed by 1 base and J by 5 bases, leaving 14 bases between them. The CDR3 loop spans 15 amino acids. This CDR3 is CASSEVGDNGETQYF. CDR3 DNA: TGTGCCAGCAGTGAAGTGGGTGATAATGGCGAGACCCAGTACTTC.

The chain is built from TRBV24-1 and TRBJ2-1; D may be TRBD2 (6 bases). The CDR3 contains 12 residues. V lost 10 bases, J lost 8 bases, and 14 bases lay in between. Germline V gene data show CDR1 as KGHDR and CDR2 as SFDVKD. CDR3 residues: CATRDGIDEQFF. The CDR3 DNA reads as TGTGCCACGCGGGACGGAATCGATGAGCAGTTCTTC.

The gene calls are TRBV5-1 and TRBJ1-2; D unclear. There are 13 residues in the CDR3. Germline assignment: CDR1 SGHRS and CDR2 YFSETQ. V was pared by 0 bases and J by 4 bases, with 7 bases between. The CDR3: CASSLGLIYGYTF. In DNA form, the CDR3 reads TGCGCCAGCAGCTTGGGTCTTATCTATGGCTACACCTTC.

V is TRBV7-2 and J is TRBJ1-1; D gene unclear. The CDR3 loop spans 12 amino acids. The ends were cut back, 6 bases at V and 4 bases at J, with 9 bases in the middle. The germline V gene has CDR1 SGHTA and CDR2 FQGNSA. The CDR3 bases are TGTGCCAGCAGGCCCGGGATCACTGAAGCTTTCTTT. Protein product: CASRPGITEAFF. The entire variable domain, with the rest obtained from reference TRBV7-2 and TRBJ1-1, is as follows: GAGVSQSPSNKVTEKGKDVELRCDPISGHTALYWYRQSLGQGLEFLIYFQGNSAPDKSGLPSDRFSAERTGGSVSTLTIQRTQQEDSAVYLCASRPGITEAFFGQGTRLTVV.

This chain connects TRBV28 to TRBJ1-5; 8 bases match TRBD1. Germline trimming cut 8 bases from V and 3 bases from J; bases unmatched to any gene: 15. CDR3 size: 17 residues. The germline V gene has CDR1 MDHEN and CDR2 SYDVKM. CDR3 amino acids: CASARYRDRLHNQPQHF. CDR3 coding DNA: TGTGCCAGCGCACGTTACCGGGACAGGTTACACAATCAGCCCCAGCATTTT.

This rearrangement joins TRBV7-8 to TRBJ2-7; D remains ambiguous. The CDR3 is made up of 15 amino acids. V was clipped by 5 bases and J by 3 bases, with 17 bases between them. Per the germline V gene, CDR1 is SGHVS and CDR2 is FQNEAQ. The chain's CDR3 is CASSLYPTELYEQYF. For the CDR3, the DNA is TGTGCCAGCAGCCTCTACCCAACAGAACTCTACGAGCAGTACTTC.

The rearrangement uses TRBV27 and TRBJ2-7, with TRBD1 as a possible D gene (7 bases). CDR1 is MNHEY and CDR2 is SMNVEV in the germline V gene (reference sequence). CDR3 size: 13 residues. Trimming removed 6 bases at V and 3 bases at J, with 12 bases between. CDR3 sequence reads: CASRNRGLYEQYF. In nucleotides, the CDR3 is TGTGCCAGCAGAAACAGGGGACTCTACGAGCAGTACTTC.

With respect to this clone: This sample also contains other DNA sequences that code for the same CDR3. V is TRBV2 and J is TRBJ1-1, with TRBD1 matching over 8 bases. The trim removed 6 bases at V and 1 base at J, leaving 1 base unmatched. Germline V gene data show CDR1 as SNHLY and CDR2 as FYNNEI. The CDR3 contains 13 residues. The CDR3 sequence is CASSGQGNTEAFF. The CDR3 region has the DNA TGTGCCAGCAGCGGACAGGGGAACACTGAAGCTTTCTTT. Full variable domain (outside the CDR3, taken from reference TRBV2 and TRBJ1-1): EPEVTQTPSHQVTQMGQEVILRCVPISNHLYFYWYRQILGQKVEFLVSFYNNEISEKSEIFDDQFSVERPDGSNFTLKIRSTKLEDSAMYFCASSGQGNTEAFFGQGTRLTVV.

This rearrangement joins TRBV28 to TRBJ1-2; D perhaps matches TRBD1 (5 bases). The germline V gene encodes CDR1 MDHEN and CDR2 SYDVKM. Trimming shortened V by 6 bases and J by 7 bases, and 15 bases separated the two germline ends. The CDR3 runs to 13 residues. The CDR3 coding sequence is TGTGCCAGCAGGGGGGATACAGGAGGTGGCTACACCTTC. It yields the protein CASRGDTGGGYTF.

This rearrangement joins TRBV6-1 to TRBJ1-5; D remains ambiguous. With 1 base removed from V and 1 base from J, the gap between germline ends came to 5 bases. Germline CDR1 reads MNHNS; CDR2 reads SASEGT. CDR3 length: 14 residues. CDR3: CASSEGGSNQPQHF. The CDR3 DNA sequence: TGTGCCAGCAGTGAAGGGGGAAGCAATCAGCCCCAGCATTTT.

The chain links TRBV6-5 to TRBJ1-5; perhaps TRBD1 as D (6 bases). Germline V gives CDR1 MNHEY, CDR2 SVGAGI. The germline V and J ends were trimmed by 6 bases and 7 bases, with 13 bases remaining between them. CDR3 length equals 13 residues. CDR3 residues: CASSGQIRQPQHF. The CDR3 DNA follows: TGTGCCAGCAGCGGACAGATCCGGCAGCCCCAGCATTTT.

The rearrangement links TRBV27 to TRBJ2-7; TRBD2 matches at 10 bases. From germline, CDR1 is MNHEY and CDR2 SMNVEV (reference sequence). Trimming removed 3 bases from V and 7 bases from J; junction bases left unmatched: 15. CDR3 size: 17 residues. CDR3 sequence: CASSFQMTSGSLGEQYF. The CDR3, as DNA: TGTGCCAGCAGTTTCCAAATGACTAGCGGGTCATTAGGGGAGCAGTACTTC.

The chain carries TRBV3-1 (or the pseudogene TRBV3-2) and TRBJ1-4; 11 bases agree with TRBD1. The V segment lost 4 bases and the J segment 7 bases; nucleotides outside the gene matches: 2. Looked up from germline, CDR1 is LGHDT and CDR2 is YNNKEL (reference sequence). The CDR3 is 14 residues long. CDR3 sequence (DNA): TGTGCCAGCAGCCCAGGGACAGGGGGTGAAAAACTGTTTTTT. As protein: CASSPGTGGEKLFF.

The chain has TRBV10-3 and TRBJ2-2, with 8 bases identical to TRBD1. The CDR3 has 16 residues. Per the germline V gene, CDR1 is ENHRY and CDR2 is SYGVKD. V lost 5 bases to trimming and J lost 0 bases; unmatched junction nucleotides: 5. The CDR3 sequence: CAISQGAATNTGELFF. The CDR3 DNA follows: TGTGCCATCAGTCAGGGGGCGGCTACGAACACCGGGGAGCTGTTTTTT.

This chain connects TRBV28 to TRBJ1-5; D not certain. CDR1 and CDR2 (germline): MDHEN, SYDVKM. Trimming removed 5 bases from V and 5 bases from J, with 16 bases in between. This CDR3 region has 15 residues. CDR3 in amino acids: CASSLLISVDQPQHF. CDR3 DNA sequence: TGTGCCAGCAGTCTCCTGATATCGGTTGATCAGCCCCAGCATTTT.

The rearrangement uses TRBV5-1 and TRBJ2-7, with TRBD2 identical over 14 bases. The CDR3 is 16 amino acids. Germline V CDR1 and CDR2: SGHRS, YFSETQ. Trimming cost V 0 bases and J 6 bases; bases outside gene matches: 5. The CDR3 region is CASSLETSGGAAEQYF. CDR3 DNA: TGCGCCAGCAGCTTGGAGACTAGCGGGGGGGCAGCCGAGCAGTACTTC.

The chain has TRBV27 and TRBJ1-1; D call uncertain. The CDR3 is 13 amino acids. Trimming took off 1 base at V and 7 bases at J, with 10 bases between the two ends. In germline, CDR1 is MNHEY, CDR2 SMNVEV (reference sequence). CDR3 bases: TGTGCCAGCAGTTTATGGCAGGCGGGTGAAGCTTTCTTT. Its translation: CASSLWQAGEAFF.

The chain uses TRBV5-6 and TRBJ1-2; 8 nucleotides agree with TRBD1. This CDR3 region has 14 residues. J gave up 5 bases and V 4 bases, and 7 bases lay outside the gene matches. Germline lookup yields CDR1 SGHDT and CDR2 YYEEEE. The CDR3 DNA follows: TGTGCCAGCAGCCCCAAGAGACAGGGGTATGGCTACACCTTC. It is translated as CASSPKRQGYGYTF.

The chain uses TRBV7-3 and TRBJ2-1, with a possible D match to TRBD2 (6 bases). CDR3 length: 14 residues. Trimming removed 5 bases from V and 9 bases from J, with 17 bases in between. Germline lookup yields CDR1 SGHTA and CDR2 FQGTGA. The CDR3 here is CASSVTGLSSEQFF. The CDR3 DNA reads TGTGCCAGCAGCGTTACGGGACTCTCGTCTGAGCAGTTCTTC.

DNA for the CDR3: TGCGCCAGCAGCTTGGGGAAAAACTATGGCTACACCTTC. This sequence encodes CASSLGKNYGYTF. V is TRBV5-1 and J is TRBJ1-2; D uncertain. V shed 0 bases and J shed 2 bases, with 5 bases lying between them. Germline CDR1 is SGHRS and CDR2 is YFSETQ. The CDR3 totals 13 residues. Variable domain in full (rest from reference TRBV5-1 and TRBJ1-2): KAGVTQTPRYLIKTRGQQVTLSCSPISGHRSVSWYQQTPGQGLQFLFEYFSETQRNKGNFPGRFSGRQFSNSRSEMNVSTLELGDSALYLCASSLGKNYGYTFGSGTRLTVV.

V usage is TRBV6-5 and J usage is TRBJ1-1; D is perhaps TRBD1 (5 bases). V was clipped by 7 bases and J by 4 bases, with 19 bases between them. Germline CDR1 MNHEY, CDR2 SVGAGI. CDR3 length: 15 amino acids. The CDR3 spells CASNPLQGRGTEAFF. CDR3 DNA sequence: TGTGCCAGCAATCCTCTGCAGGGACGGGGCACTGAAGCTTTCTTT.

The chain couples TRBV7-2 to TRBJ1-2; 10 bases line up with TRBD1. The CDR3 extends over 16 amino acids. J lost 2 bases, V lost 0 bases, and 3 bases had no gene match. Germline CDR1 is SGHTA and CDR2 is FQGNSA. The CDR3 sequence: CASSLAGTGANYGYTF. The DNA of the CDR3 is TGTGCCAGCAGCTTAGCAGGGACAGGGGCGAACTATGGCTACACCTTC. The entire variable domain, with the rest obtained from reference TRBV7-2 and TRBJ1-2, is as follows: GAGVSQSPSNKVTEKGKDVELRCDPISGHTALYWYRQSLGQGLEFLIYFQGNSAPDKSGLPSDRFSAERTGGSVSTLTIQRTQQEDSAVYLCASSLAGTGANYGYTFGSGTRLTVV.

The genes are TRBV19 and TRBJ2-5; D possibly corresponds to TRBD1 (6 bases). The germline gives CDR1 LNHDA, CDR2 SQIVND (reference sequence). The CDR3 contains 16 residues. Trimming shortened V by 4 bases and J by 9 bases, and 24 bases separated the two germline ends. The CDR3 DNA reads as TGTGCCAGTAGTACCACCGGGGCAGGGGCGTCCGGGGCCCAGTACTTC. Its translation: CASSTTGAGASGAQYF.

The genes are TRBV6-2 or TRBV6-3 and TRBJ1-1; perhaps TRBD1 as D (6 bases). CDR1 is MNHEY, CDR2 SVGEGT, per germline. This CDR3 is built from 13 residues. V lost 2 bases to trimming and J lost 11 bases, with 15 bases between them. This CDR3 is CASSYGPGQTAFF. CDR3 DNA sequence: TGTGCCAGCAGTTACGGACCGGGACAAACGGCTTTCTTT.

The V and J genes are TRBV7-3 and TRBJ1-2; TRBD1 matches 8 bases. Trimming removed 1 base from V and 4 bases from J; junction bases left unmatched: 2. The CDR3 totals 14 residues. Germline lookup yields CDR1 SGHTA and CDR2 FQGTGA. In DNA form, the CDR3 reads TGTGCCAGCAGCTTAAAAACAGGGGGCTATGGCTACACCTTC. The encoded protein is CASSLKTGGYGYTF.

The gene calls are TRBV19 and TRBJ2-5; D is undetermined. This CDR3 contains 13 residues. The germline V and J ends were trimmed by 3 bases and 2 bases, with 7 bases remaining between them. Per the germline V gene, CDR1 is LNHDA and CDR2 is SQIVND (reference sequence). The CDR3, as DNA: TGTGCCAGTAGTATCCACTATCAAGAGACCCAGTACTTC. As protein: CASSIHYQETQYF.

The gene calls are TRBV2 and TRBJ1-4, with D possibly matching TRBD1 (6 bases). Germline V gene data show CDR1 as SNHLY and CDR2 as FYNNEI. The CDR3 totals 11 residues. Trimming removed 6 bases at V and 11 bases at J, with 10 bases between. The CDR3 nucleotides are TGTGCCAGCAGACGTACAGGGAAACTGTTTTTT. It is translated as CASRRTGKLFF.

The sample holds a few counts of this clone. The rearrangement links TRBV18 to TRBJ2-6; TRBD1 matches at 10 bases. CDR1 is KGHSH, CDR2 LQKENI, per germline. The length of the CDR3 is 17 residues. Trimming cost V 6 bases and J 4 bases; bases outside gene matches: 9. The CDR3: CASSRRQGASGANVLTF. The CDR3 bases are TGTGCCAGCTCGCGCCGACAGGGGGCGAGCGGGGCCAACGTCCTGACTTTC.